A selection of T cell receptor beta chains follows, all from one sample in a study of T cell repertoires in cytomegalovirus infection. TCRdb reanalysed the reads using MiXCR and keeps one entry per CDR3 protein. The sample has around 320,000 distinct CDR3 sequences, 8% to 10% seen once. Sequenced material: PBMCs. Every receptor here comes from a human donor in good health (CMV status not recorded). Some clones in this sample may be carry-over from other donors' samples. The CDR3 runs from the conserved cysteine through the conserved F or W. A D gene is named only where the DNA matches it firmly. Clone size is not always given. Where it is, it says once, few, many or a class for expanded clones.

j_gene | d_gene | abundance | v_gene | CDR3aa | CDR3nt
TRBJ1-2 | NA | many | TRBV20-1 | CSARDVHNYGYTF | TGCAGTGCTAGAGATGTCCATAACTATGGCTACACCTTC
TRBJ1-6 | NA | NA | TRBV20-1 | CSARLMASSGTSPLHF | TGCAGTGCTAGACTAATGGCATCATCTGGTACTTCACCCCTCCACTTT
TRBJ1-5 | TRBD1 | few | TRBV7-2 | CASSFKQGGNQPQHF | TGTGCCAGCAGCTTTAAGCAGGGGGGCAATCAGCCCCAGCATTTT
TRBJ2-1 | TRBD2 | few | TRBV19 | CASSIGTSDYNEQFF | TGTGCCAGTAGTATTGGGACTAGCGACTACAATGAGCAGTTCTTC
TRBJ1-2 | TRBD1 | many | TRBV7-9 | CASSGTGTASTSYGYTF | TGTGCCAGCAGCGGCACCGGGACAGCTTCCACCTCCTATGGCTACACCTTC
TRBJ2-7 | TRBD1 | NA | TRBV7-3 | CASSRSGTGGHEQYF | TGTGCCAGCAGCCGCTCCGGGACAGGGGGCCACGAGCAGTACTTC
TRBJ2-5 | NA | NA | TRBV18 | CASSPAISGETQYF | TGTGCCAGCTCACCAGCAATCAGTGGCGAGACCCAGTACTTC
TRBJ2-3 | NA | many | TRBV7-2 | CASSFSGGKTDTQYF | TGTGCCAGCAGCTTTAGCGGAGGCAAAACAGATACGCAGTATTTT
TRBJ2-3 | NA | few | TRBV28 | CASSLGRSGEGTQYF | TGTGCCAGCAGTTTAGGAAGGTCGGGTGAAGGTACGCAGTATTTT
TRBJ2-7 | NA | NA | TRBV5-5 | CASNEGTNEQYF | TGTGCCAGCAACGAAGGGACCAACGAGCAGTACTTC
TRBJ2-7 | TRBD1 | many | TRBV7-2 | CASSLNPGQGLNEQYF | TGTGCCAGCAGCCTAAACCCGGGACAGGGGCTGAACGAGCAGTACTTC
TRBJ2-5 | NA | NA | TRBV20-1 | CSARGQNQETQYF | TGCAGTGCTAGAGGACAGAATCAAGAGACCCAGTACTTC
TRBJ1-5 | NA | NA | TRBV20-1 | CSASSGAGQPQHF | TGCAGTGCTTCCAGTGGGGCAGGTCAGCCCCAGCATTTT
TRBJ1-1 | NA | many | TRBV6-1 | CASRKVLNTEAFF | TGTGCCAGCAGAAAGGTTCTGAACACTGAAGCTTTCTTT
TRBJ1-1 | TRBD1 | few | TRBV6-6 | CASSKRDRDPEAFF | TGTGCCAGCAGTAAACGGGACAGGGACCCTGAAGCTTTCTTT
TRBJ2-2 | NA | many | TRBV12-3/TRBV12-4 | CASNARSNTGELFF | TGTGCCAGCAACGCTCGTTCGAACACCGGGGAGCTGTTTTTT
TRBJ2-7 | TRBD1 | many | TRBV6-5 | CASSPGQGYHEQYF | TGTGCCAGCAGCCCAGGACAGGGGTACCACGAGCAGTACTTC
TRBJ2-3 | NA | many | TRBV12-3/TRBV12-4 | CASSFFGSTDTQYF | TGTGCCAGCAGTTTCTTCGGAAGCACAGATACGCAGTATTTT
TRBJ2-1 | NA | many | TRBV7-6 | CASSLGNEYNEQFF | TGTGCCAGCAGCTTAGGAAATGAGTACAATGAGCAGTTCTTC
TRBJ1-2 | NA | NA | TRBV28 | CASTLRTVTYGYTF | TGTGCCAGCACCCTTAGGACAGTCACATATGGCTACACCTTC
TRBJ1-2 | NA | few | TRBV15 | CATSRDGSWGGYGYTF | TGTGCCACCAGCAGAGATGGCAGTTGGGGGGGATATGGCTACACCTTC
TRBJ1-1 | TRBD1 | many | TRBV7-3 | CASSQQGGNTEAFF | TGTGCCAGCAGCCAACAGGGGGGGAACACTGAAGCTTTCTTT
TRBJ1-2 | NA | many | TRBV7-9 | CASSLAFRDYGYTF | TGTGCCAGCAGCTTAGCTTTCAGGGACTATGGCTACACCTTC
TRBJ2-5 | NA | few | TRBV7-2 | CASSLMGGLRETQYF | TGTGCCAGCAGCTTAATGGGGGGCTTAAGGGAGACCCAGTACTTC
TRBJ2-3 | NA | many | TRBV7-2 | CASGKQGTDTQYF | TGTGCCAGCGGAAAACAGGGCACAGATACGCAGTATTTT
TRBJ2-6 | NA | few | TRBV2 | CASRAGPGANVLTF | TGTGCCAGCAGAGCAGGCCCTGGGGCCAACGTCCTGACTTTC
TRBJ1-5 | TRBD1 | many | TRBV19 | CASCRGGTANQPQHF | TGTGCCAGTTGTAGGGGGGGGACAGCCAACCAGCCCCAGCATTTT
TRBJ2-7 | TRBD1 | NA | TRBV5-6 | CASSHWGQAWQEQYF | TGTGCCAGCAGCCACTGGGGACAGGCATGGCAGGAGCAGTACTTC
TRBJ1-1 | TRBD1 | NA | TRBV27 | CASGARGGSAEAFF | TGTGCCAGCGGAGCCAGAGGGGGCAGCGCTGAAGCTTTCTTT
TRBJ1-2 | TRBD1 | NA | TRBV6-4 | CASSERQGSYGYTF | TGTGCCAGCAGCGAACGACAGGGGAGCTATGGCTACACCTTC
TRBJ2-6 | NA | few | TRBV19 | CASSIEGTGANVLTF | TGTGCCAGTAGTATCGAGGGGACTGGGGCCAACGTCCTGACTTTC
TRBJ2-2 | TRBD1 | few | TRBV20-1 | CSAHRGPNTGELFF | TGCAGTGCCCACAGGGGCCCAAACACCGGGGAGCTGTTTTTT
TRBJ1-2 | NA | NA | TRBV2 | CASLQTGLGGYTF | TGTGCCAGCCTTCAGACGGGCTTAGGTGGCTACACCTTC
TRBJ2-1 | NA | few | TRBV7-2 | CASSLGGTPTYNEQFF | TGTGCCAGCAGCTTAGGAGGGACCCCAACTTACAATGAGCAGTTCTTC
TRBJ2-1 | NA | NA | TRBV7-2 | CASSLRGQQFF | TGTGCCAGCAGCTTAAGGGGTCAGCAGTTCTTC
TRBJ2-7 | TRBD1 | many | TRBV7-2 | CASAGTASEQYF | TGTGCCAGCGCCGGGACAGCCAGCGAGCAGTACTTC
TRBJ1-4 | TRBD1 | many | TRBV7-6 | CASSLGTGGLPTNEKLFF | TGTGCCAGCAGCTTGGGGACAGGGGGCCTCCCAACTAATGAAAAACTGTTTTTT
TRBJ2-1 | TRBD2 | few | TRBV12-3/TRBV12-4 | CASRGSGRPNEQFF | TGTGCCAGCAGGGGTAGCGGGAGACCCAATGAGCAGTTCTTC
TRBJ1-1 | NA | few | TRBV11-2 | CASSLGSWTEAFF | TGTGCCAGCAGCTTAGGGTCTTGGACTGAAGCTTTCTTT
TRBJ2-1 | TRBD1 | NA | TRBV20-1 | CSARTGGSHNEQFF | TGCAGTGCTAGGACAGGGGGTTCTCACAATGAGCAGTTCTTC
TRBJ1-2 | NA | many | TRBV12-3/TRBV12-4 | CASSKDTYGYTF | TGTGCCAGCAGTAAAGACACATATGGCTACACCTTC
TRBJ1-4 | NA | few | TRBV7-9 | CASSLPGWAATNEKLFF | TGTGCCAGCAGCTTACCAGGGTGGGCTGCAACTAATGAAAAACTGTTTTTT
TRBJ1-3 | TRBD1 | NA | TRBV7-9 | CASSSAPGGPGNTIYF | TGTGCCAGCAGCTCCGCCCCAGGGGGTCCGGGAAACACCATATATTTT